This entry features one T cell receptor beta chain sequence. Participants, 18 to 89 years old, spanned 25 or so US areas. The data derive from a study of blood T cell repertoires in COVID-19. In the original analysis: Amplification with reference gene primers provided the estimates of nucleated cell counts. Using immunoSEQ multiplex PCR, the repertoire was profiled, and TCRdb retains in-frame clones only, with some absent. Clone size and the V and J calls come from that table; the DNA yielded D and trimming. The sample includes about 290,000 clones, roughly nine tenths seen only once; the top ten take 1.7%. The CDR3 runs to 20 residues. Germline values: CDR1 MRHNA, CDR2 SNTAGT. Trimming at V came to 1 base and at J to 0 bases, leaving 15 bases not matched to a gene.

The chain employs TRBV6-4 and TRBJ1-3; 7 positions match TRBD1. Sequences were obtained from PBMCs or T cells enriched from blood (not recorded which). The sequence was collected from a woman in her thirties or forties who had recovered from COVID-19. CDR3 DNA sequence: TGTGCCAGCAGTGACTTGGACCAATCGGACAGGCACTTCTCTGGAAACACCATATATTTT. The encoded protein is CASSDLDQSDRHFSGNTIYF.